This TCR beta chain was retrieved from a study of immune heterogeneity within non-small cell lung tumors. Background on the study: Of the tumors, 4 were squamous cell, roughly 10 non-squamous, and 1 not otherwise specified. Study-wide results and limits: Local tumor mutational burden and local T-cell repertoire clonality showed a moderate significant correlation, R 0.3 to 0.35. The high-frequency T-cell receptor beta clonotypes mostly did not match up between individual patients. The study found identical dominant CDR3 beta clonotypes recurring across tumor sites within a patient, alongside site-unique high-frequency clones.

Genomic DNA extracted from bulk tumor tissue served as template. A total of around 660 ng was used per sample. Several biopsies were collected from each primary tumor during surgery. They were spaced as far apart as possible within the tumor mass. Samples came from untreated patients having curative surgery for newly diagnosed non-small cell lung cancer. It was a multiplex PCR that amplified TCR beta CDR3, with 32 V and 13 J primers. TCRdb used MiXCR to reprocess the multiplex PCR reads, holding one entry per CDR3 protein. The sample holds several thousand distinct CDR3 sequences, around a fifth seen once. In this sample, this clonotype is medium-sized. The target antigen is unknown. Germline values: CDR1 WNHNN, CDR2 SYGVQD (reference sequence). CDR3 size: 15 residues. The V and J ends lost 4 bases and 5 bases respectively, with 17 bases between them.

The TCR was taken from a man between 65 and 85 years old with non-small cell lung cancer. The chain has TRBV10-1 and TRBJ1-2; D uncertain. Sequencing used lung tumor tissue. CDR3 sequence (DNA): TGCGCCAGCAGTGGCGGAGAGGGAAATTCATATGGCTACACCTTC. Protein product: CASSGGEGNSYGYTF.